This TCR beta chain is drawn from a study of CD8 T cells in ankylosing spondylitis. Ten or more counts support this clonotype. Its target is not known. Findings and limits, study-wide: From matched ankylosing spondylitis synovial fluid, disease-linked clones were reportedly recovered at significantly enriched levels. Ankylosing spondylitis blood appeared to be characterized by a TCR beta motif of roughly eight highly homologous variants. Earlier reports found some motif variants in synovial fluid and blood in reactive arthritis.

For TCR beta, libraries came from quantitative 5'-RACE with molecular barcodes. TCRdb processed the 5' RACE reads anew with MiXCR; each CDR3 protein has one entry. The sample includes roughly 490,000 distinct CDR3 sequences, 5.3% of them seen just once. V lost 1 base, J lost 3 bases, and 9 bases lay in between. Per the germline V gene, CDR1 is SGHAT and CDR2 is FQNNGV. The CDR3 is 14 amino acids. The clonotype was recovered from a male donor with ankylosing spondylitis. Sequencing input: blood, either unsorted or a sorted T cell fraction (not recorded which). The chain links TRBV11-2 to TRBJ1-2; D unresolved. The CDR3, as DNA: TGTGCCAGCAGCTTAGGAAGGAGCTACTATGGCTACACCTTC. Its translation is CASSLGRSYYGYTF.